The table lists the clone carrying this T cell receptor beta chain with many counts. The V end was cut by 6 bases, the J end by 2 bases, with 8 bases between. In germline, CDR1 is SQVTM, CDR2 ANQGSEA. This CDR3 region has 13 residues. TCRdb independently ran MiXCR on the 5' RACE reads; one entry per CDR3 protein. The data contain about 13,000 distinct CDR3 sequences, 4.9% of them singletons. The data belong to a study of T cells after yellow fever vaccination. Study-wide results and limits: There was a possibility that FACS-sorted repertoires contained abundant clonotypes contaminating from the bulk population.

The J gene is TRBJ2-6, the V gene TRBV29-1; no clear D. Sequenced material: PBMCs, either bulk or a sorted T-cell subset (CD4+, CD8+, memory, or dextramer-sorted; not recorded which), taken 45 days after the yellow fever booster vaccination. The TCR was taken from a man younger than 40 who received the YFV17D yellow fever vaccine. Written as DNA, the CDR3 is TGCAGCGTATATACTCCTGGGGCCAACGTCCTGACTTTC. Its translation: CSVYTPGANVLTF.